The sample holds one count of the clone carrying this T cell receptor (beta chain). The antigen remains unidentified. The ends were cut back, 8 bases at V and 3 bases at J, with 7 bases in the middle. Germline loops: CDR1 SNHLY, CDR2 FYNNEI. This CDR3 comprises 11 residues. Described treatment: some 19 received Ad26.COV2.S at low or high dose, single or two shots; several received placebo; per-sample allocation not given. Vaccine and placebo recipients were sampled on day 63 after the first injection. Clones were sequenced by immunoSEQ multiplex PCR, and TCRdb holds only the in-frame ones, with some missing. The sample includes around 250,000 clones, roughly 89% of them seen just once. This entry comes from a study of Ad26.COV2.S vaccination and SARS-CoV-2 variants. Study details: A COV1001 Ad26.COV2.S trial-arm participant provided the sample.

The study, taken as a whole, reports: Spike-specific TCR breadth was greater after Ad26.COV2.S than placebo.

The rearrangement joins TRBV2 to TRBJ2-5; D not resolved. This TCR derives from a person between 18 and 60 years old who received the Ad26.COV2.S COVID-19 vaccine or a placebo. The source was peripheral blood, collected in a trial of Ad26.COV2.S vaccine versus placebo. CDR3 bases: TGTGCCAGCGCCCCGAAAGAGACCCAGTACTTC. Protein product: CASAPKETQYF.